This T cell receptor beta chain was documented in a study of breast tumors, draining lymph nodes, adjacent tissues. Samples came from axillary lymph nodes draining the breast cancer. TCRdb itself ran the multiplex PCR reads through MiXCR, one entry per CDR3 protein. In the table there are over 150,000 distinct CDR3 sequences, approximately 30% of which are singletons. The CDR3 has 14 residues. V lost 6 bases, J lost 1 base, and 15 bases lay in between. Germline V gene data show CDR1 as DFQATT and CDR2 as SNEGSKA (reference sequence). The sample was axillary lymph node tissue. This receptor was obtained from a female donor with breast cancer. Some clones in this sample may be carry-over from other donors' samples. The V call is TRBV20-1, the J call TRBJ1-2; possible D gene TRBD1, 5 bases. CDR3 coding DNA: TGCAGTGCCCACTCCACAGGTGGTAACTATGGCTACACCTTC. The encoded protein is CSAHSTGGNYGYTF.